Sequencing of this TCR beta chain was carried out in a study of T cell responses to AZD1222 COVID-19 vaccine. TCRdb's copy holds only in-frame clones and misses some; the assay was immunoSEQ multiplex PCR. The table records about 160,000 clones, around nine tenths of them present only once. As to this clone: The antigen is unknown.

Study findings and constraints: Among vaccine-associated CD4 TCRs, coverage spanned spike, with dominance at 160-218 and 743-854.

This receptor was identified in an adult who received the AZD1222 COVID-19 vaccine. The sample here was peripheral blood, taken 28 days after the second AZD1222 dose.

The CDR3 spells CATSRDLSRNSYEQYF. CDR3 coding DNA: TGTGCCACCAGCAGAGATCTGAGCAGAAACTCCTACGAGCAGTACTTC. V usage is TRBV15 and J usage is TRBJ2-7; D ambiguous. Germline CDR1 reads LNHNV; CDR2 reads YYDKDF (reference sequence). The CDR3 is 16 amino acids. V was pared by 0 bases and J by 0 bases, with 12 bases between.